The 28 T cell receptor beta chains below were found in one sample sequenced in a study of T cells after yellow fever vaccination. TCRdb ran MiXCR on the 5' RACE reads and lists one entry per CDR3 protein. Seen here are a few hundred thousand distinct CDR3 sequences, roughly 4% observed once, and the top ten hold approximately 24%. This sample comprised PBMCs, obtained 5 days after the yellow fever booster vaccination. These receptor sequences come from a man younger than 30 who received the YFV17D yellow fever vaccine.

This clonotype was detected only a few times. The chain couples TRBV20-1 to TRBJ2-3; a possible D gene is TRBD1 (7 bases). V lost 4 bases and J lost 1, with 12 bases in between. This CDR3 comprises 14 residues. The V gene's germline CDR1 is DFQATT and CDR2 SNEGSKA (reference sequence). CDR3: CSATDREGTDTQYF. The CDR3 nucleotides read TGCAGTGCTACCGACAGGGAGGGCACAGATACGCAGTATTTT.

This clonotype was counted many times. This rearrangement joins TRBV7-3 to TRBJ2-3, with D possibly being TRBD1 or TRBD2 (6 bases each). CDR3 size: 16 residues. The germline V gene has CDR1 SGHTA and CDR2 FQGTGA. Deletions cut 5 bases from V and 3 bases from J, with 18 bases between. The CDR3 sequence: CASSQRGEGGTDTQYF. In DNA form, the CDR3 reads TGTGCCAGCAGCCAAAGGGGGGAAGGGGGTACAGATACGCAGTATTTT.

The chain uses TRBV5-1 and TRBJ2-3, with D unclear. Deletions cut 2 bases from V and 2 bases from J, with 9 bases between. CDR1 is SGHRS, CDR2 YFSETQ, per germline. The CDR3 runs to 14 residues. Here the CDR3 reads CASSFLDPTDTQYF. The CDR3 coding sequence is TGCGCCAGCAGCTTTCTGGACCCCACAGATACGCAGTATTTT.

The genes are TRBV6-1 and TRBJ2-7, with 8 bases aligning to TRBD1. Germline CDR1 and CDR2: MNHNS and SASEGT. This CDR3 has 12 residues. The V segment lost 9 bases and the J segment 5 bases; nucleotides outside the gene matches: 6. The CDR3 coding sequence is TGTGCCAGTAGGACAGGGTGGAACGAGCAGTACTTC. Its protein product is CASRTGWNEQYF.

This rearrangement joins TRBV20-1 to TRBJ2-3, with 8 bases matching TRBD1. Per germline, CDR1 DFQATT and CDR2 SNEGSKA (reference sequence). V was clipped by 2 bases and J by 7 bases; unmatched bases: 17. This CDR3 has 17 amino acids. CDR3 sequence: CSARIVTGAGILYTQYF. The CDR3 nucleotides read TGCAGTGCTAGAATTGTGACAGGGGCCGGCATCCTATATACGCAGTATTTT.

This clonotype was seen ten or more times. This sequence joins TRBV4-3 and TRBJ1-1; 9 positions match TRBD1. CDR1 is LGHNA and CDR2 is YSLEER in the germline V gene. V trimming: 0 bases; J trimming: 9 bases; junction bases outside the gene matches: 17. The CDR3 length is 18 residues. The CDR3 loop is CASSQDLTGTGSGTQAFF. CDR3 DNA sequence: TGCGCCAGCAGCCAAGATCTCACCGGGACAGGGTCCGGGACGCAAGCTTTCTTT.

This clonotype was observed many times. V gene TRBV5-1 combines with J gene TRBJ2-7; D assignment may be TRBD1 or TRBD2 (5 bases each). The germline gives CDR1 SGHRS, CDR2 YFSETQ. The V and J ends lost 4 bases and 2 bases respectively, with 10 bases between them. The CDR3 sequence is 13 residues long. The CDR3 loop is CASSVQEAYEQYV. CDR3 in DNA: TGCGCCAGCAGCGTACAGGAGGCCTACGAGCAGTACGTC.

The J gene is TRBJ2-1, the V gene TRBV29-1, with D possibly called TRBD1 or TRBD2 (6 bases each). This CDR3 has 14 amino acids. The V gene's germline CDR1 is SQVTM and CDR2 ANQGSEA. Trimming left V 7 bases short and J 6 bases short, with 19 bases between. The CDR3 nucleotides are TGCAGCGATATAGGGGGGACGTTGACCAATGAGCAGTTCTTC. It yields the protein CSDIGGTLTNEQFF.

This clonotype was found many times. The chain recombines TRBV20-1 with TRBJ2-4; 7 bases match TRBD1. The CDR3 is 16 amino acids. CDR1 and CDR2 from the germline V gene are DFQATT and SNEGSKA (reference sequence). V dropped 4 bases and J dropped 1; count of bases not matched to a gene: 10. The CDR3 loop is CSAINRGLWAKNIQYF. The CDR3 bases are TGCAGTGCTATTAACAGGGGCCTCTGGGCCAAAAACATTCAGTACTTC.

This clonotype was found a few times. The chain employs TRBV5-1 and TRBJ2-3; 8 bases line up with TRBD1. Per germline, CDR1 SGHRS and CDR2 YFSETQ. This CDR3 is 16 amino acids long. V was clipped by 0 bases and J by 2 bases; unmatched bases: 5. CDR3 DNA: TGCGCCAGCAGCTTGGGGCAGGGGGCCATCACAGATACGCAGTATTTT. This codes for CASSLGQGAITDTQYF. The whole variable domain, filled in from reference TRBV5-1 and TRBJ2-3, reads KAGVTQTPRYLIKTRGQQVTLSCSPISGHRSVSWYQQTPGQGLQFLFEYFSETQRNKGNFPGRFSGRQFSNSRSEMNVSTLELGDSALYLCASSLGQGAITDTQYFGPGTRLTVL.

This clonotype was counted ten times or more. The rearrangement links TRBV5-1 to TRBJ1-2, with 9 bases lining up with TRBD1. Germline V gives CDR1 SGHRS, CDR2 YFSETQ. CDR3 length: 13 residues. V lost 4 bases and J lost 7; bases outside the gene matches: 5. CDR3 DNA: TGCGCCAGCAGCGTGGACAGGGGCGGTGGCTACACCTTC. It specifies CASSVDRGGGYTF.

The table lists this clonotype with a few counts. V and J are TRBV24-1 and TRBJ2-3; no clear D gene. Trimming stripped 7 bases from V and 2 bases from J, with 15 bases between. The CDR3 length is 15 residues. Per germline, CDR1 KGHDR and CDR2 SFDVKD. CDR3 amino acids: CATSPGRIFTDTQYF. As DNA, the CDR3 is TGTGCCACCAGCCCTGGACGGATTTTCACAGATACGCAGTATTTT.

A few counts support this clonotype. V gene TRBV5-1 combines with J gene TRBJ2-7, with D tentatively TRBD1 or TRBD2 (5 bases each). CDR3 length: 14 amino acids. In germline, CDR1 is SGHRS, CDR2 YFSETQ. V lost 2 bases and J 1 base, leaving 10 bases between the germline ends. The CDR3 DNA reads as TGCGCCAGCAGCTTCCGGGACCCTTCCTACGAGCAGTACGTC. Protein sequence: CASSFRDPSYEQYV.

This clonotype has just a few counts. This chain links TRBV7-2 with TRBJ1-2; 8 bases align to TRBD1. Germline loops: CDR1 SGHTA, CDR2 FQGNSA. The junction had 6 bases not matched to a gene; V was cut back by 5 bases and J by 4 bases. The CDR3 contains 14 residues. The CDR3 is CASSKTGGSYGYTF. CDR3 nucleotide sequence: TGTGCCAGCAGCAAAACAGGGGGTAGCTATGGCTACACCTTC.

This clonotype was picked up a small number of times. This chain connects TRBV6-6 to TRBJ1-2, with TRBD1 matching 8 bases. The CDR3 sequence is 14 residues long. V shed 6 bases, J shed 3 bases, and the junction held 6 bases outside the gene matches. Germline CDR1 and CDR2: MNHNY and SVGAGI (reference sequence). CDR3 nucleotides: TGTGCCAGCAGGAGATCACAGGGGGACTATGGCTACACCTTC. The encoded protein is CASRRSQGDYGYTF.

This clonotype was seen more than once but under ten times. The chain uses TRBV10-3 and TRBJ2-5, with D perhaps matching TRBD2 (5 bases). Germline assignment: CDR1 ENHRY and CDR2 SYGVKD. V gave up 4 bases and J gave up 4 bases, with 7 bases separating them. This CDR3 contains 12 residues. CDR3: CAISAAGETQYF. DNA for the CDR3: TGTGCCATCAGTGCCGCGGGAGAGACCCAGTACTTC.

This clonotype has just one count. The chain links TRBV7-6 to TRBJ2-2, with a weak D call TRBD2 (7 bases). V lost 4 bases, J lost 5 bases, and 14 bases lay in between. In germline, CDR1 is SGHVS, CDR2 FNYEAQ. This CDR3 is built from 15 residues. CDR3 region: CASSSWRGRTGELFF. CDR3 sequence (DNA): TGTGCCAGCAGCTCCTGGCGGGGGCGTACCGGGGAGCTGTTTTTT.

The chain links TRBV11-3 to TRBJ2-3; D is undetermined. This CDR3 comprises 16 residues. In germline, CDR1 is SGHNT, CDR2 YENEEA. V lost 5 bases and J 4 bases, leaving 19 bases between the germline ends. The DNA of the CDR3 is TGTGCCAGCAGCCCTTTTGGTGGTGGTGGCGCAGATACGCAGTATTTT. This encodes CASSPFGGGGADTQYF. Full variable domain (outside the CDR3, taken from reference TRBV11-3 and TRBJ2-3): EAGVVQSPRYKIIEKKQPVAFWCNPISGHNTLYWYLQNLGQGPELLIRYENEEAVDDSQLPKDRFSAERLKGVDSTLKIQPAELGDSAVYLCASSPFGGGGADTQYFGPGTRLTVL.

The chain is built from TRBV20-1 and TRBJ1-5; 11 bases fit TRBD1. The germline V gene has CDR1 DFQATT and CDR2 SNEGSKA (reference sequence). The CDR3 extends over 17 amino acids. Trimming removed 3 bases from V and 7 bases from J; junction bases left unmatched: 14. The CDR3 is CSASSGQGAFTAQPQHF. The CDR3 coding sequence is TGCAGTGCTAGCTCAGGACAGGGGGCTTTCACGGCACAGCCCCAGCATTTT.

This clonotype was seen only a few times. The CDR3 coding sequence is TGTGCCAGCAGACGCCCTCAGCCCCCGAACACCGGGGAGCTGTTTTTT. Its protein product is CASRRPQPPNTGELFF. The chain employs TRBV6-2 or TRBV6-3 and TRBJ2-2; D gene unclear. Germline V gene lookup returns CDR1 MNHEY and CDR2 SVGEGT. The CDR3 length is 16 residues. V was clipped by 6 bases and J by 0 bases, with 14 bases between them.

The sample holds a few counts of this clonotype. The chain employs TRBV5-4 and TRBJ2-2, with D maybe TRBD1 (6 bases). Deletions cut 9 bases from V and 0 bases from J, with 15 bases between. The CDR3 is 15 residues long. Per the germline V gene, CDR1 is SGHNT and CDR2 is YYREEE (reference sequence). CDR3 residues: CATPTGPTNTGELFF. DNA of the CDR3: TGTGCCACCCCCACAGGGCCTACGAACACCGGGGAGCTGTTTTTT.

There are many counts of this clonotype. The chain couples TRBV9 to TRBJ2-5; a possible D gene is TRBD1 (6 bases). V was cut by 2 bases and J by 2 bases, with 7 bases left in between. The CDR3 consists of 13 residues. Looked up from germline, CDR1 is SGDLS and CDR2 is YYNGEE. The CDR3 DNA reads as TGTGCCAGCAGCGTCGGACAGCAAGAGACCCAGTACTTC. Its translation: CASSVGQQETQYF.

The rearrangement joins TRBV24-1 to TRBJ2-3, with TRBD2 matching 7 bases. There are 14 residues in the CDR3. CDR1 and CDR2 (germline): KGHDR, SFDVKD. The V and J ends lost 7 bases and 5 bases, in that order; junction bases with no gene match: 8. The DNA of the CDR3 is TGTGCCACCAGCAAGGGAGGGGCTAAAGATACGCAGTATTTT. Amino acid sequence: CATSKGGAKDTQYF.

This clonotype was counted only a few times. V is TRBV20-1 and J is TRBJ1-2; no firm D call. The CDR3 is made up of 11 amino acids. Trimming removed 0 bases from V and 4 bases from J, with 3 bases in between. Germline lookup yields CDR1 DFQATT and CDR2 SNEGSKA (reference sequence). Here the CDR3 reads CSARDRYGYTF. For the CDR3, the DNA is TGCAGTGCTAGAGATCGCTATGGCTACACCTTC.

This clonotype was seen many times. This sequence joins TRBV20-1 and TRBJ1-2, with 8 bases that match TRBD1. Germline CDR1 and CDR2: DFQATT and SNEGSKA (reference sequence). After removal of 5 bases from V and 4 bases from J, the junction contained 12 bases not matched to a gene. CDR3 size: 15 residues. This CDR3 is CSALRLDRDGYGYTF. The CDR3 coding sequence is TGCAGTGCTCTCCGCCTGGACAGGGACGGCTATGGCTACACCTTC.

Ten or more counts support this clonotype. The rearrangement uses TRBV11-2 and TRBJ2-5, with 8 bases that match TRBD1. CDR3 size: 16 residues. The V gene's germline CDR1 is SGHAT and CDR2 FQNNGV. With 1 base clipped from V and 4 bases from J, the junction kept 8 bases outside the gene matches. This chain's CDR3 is CASSLGTGTPGETQYF. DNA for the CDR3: TGTGCCAGCAGCTTAGGGACAGGGACACCAGGAGAGACCCAGTACTTC.

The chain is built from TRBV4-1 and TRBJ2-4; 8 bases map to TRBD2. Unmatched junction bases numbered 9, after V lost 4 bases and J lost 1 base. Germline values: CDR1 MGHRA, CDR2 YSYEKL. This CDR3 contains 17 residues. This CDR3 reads CASSPKARGDAKNIQYF. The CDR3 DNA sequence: TGCGCCAGCAGCCCGAAGGCGCGGGGGGACGCCAAAAACATTCAGTACTTC.

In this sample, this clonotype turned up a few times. The CDR3 sequence: CASSPPNERGFTDTQYF. CDR3 bases: TGTGCCAGCTCACCACCCAATGAGCGGGGGTTCACAGATACGCAGTATTTT. The V and J genes are TRBV18 and TRBJ2-3; 8 bases fit TRBD2. V lost 0 bases, J lost 2 bases, and 7 bases stayed unmatched. The CDR3 is 17 amino acids. Germline V gives CDR1 KGHSH, CDR2 LQKENI.